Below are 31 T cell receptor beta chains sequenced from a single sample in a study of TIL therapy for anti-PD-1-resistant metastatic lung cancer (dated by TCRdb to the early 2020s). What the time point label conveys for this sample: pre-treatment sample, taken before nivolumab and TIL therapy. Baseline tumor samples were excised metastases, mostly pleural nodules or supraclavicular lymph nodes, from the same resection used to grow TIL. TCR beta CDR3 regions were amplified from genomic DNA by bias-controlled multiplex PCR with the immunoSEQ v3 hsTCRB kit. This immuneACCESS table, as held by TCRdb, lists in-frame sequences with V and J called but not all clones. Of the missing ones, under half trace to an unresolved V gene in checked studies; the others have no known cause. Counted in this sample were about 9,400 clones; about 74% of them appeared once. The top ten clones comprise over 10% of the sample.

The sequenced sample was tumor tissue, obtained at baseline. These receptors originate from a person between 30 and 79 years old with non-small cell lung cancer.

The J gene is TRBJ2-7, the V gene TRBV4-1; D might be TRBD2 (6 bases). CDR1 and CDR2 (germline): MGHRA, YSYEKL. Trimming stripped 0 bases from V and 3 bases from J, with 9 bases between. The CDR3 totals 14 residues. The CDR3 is CASSQEGGNYEQYF. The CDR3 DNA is TGCGCCAGCAGCCAAGAAGGAGGGAACTACGAGCAGTACTTC.

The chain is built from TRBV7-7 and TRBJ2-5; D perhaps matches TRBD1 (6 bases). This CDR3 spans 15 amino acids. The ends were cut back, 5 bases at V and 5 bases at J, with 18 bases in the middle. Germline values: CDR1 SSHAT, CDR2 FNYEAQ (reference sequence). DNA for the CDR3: TGTGCCAGCAGCCAGACAGGAAGCATAGGGGAGACCCAGTACTTC. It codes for CASSQTGSIGETQYF. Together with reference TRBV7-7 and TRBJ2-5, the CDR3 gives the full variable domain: GAGVSQSPRYKVTKRGQDVTLRCDPISSHATLYWYQQALGQGPEFLTYFNYEAQPDKSGLPSDRFSAERPEGSISTLTIQRTEQRDSAMYRCASSQTGSIGETQYFGPGTRLLVL.

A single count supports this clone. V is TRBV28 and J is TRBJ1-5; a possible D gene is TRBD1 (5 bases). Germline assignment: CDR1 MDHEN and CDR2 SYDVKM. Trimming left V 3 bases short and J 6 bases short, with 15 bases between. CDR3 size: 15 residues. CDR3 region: CASSFRTGESQPQHF. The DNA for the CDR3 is TGTGCCAGCAGTTTTCGCACAGGAGAGAGTCAGCCCCAGCATTTT.

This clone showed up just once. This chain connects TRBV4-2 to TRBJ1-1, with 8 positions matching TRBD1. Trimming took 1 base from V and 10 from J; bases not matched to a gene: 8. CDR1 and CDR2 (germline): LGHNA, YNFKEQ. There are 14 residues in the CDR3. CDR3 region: CASSQVFDRGSAFF. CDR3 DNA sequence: TGTGCCAGCAGCCAAGTATTCGACAGGGGCTCAGCTTTCTTT.

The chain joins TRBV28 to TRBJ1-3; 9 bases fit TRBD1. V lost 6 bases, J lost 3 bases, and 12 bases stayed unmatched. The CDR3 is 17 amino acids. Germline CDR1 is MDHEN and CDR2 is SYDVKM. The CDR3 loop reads CASRPTTGQGNGNTIYF. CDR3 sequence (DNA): TGTGCCAGCAGACCCACCACAGGACAGGGGAATGGAAACACCATATATTTT.

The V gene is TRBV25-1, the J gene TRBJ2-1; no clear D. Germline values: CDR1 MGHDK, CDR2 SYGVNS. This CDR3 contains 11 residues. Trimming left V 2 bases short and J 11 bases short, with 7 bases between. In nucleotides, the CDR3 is TGTGCCAGCAGTGAACGCCTGCAGCAGTTCTTC. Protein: CASSERLQQFF.

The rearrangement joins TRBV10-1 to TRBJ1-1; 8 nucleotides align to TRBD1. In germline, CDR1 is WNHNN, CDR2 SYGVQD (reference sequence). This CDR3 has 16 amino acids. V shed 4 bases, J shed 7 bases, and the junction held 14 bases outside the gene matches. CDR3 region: CASSAHLGKDRDEAFF. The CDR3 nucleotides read TGCGCCAGCAGTGCCCACTTGGGGAAGGACAGGGATGAAGCTTTCTTT.

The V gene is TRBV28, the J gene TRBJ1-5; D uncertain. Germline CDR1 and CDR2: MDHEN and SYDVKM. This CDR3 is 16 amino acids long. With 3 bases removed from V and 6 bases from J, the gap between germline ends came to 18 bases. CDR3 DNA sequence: TGTGCCAGCAGTTTTATGAGGATCGAGCGGGGTCAGCCCCAGCATTTT. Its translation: CASSFMRIERGQPQHF.

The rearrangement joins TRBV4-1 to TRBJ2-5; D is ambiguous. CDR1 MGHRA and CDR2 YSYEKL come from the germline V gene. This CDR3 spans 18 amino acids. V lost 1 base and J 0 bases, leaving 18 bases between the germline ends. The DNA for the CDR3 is TGCGCCAGCAGCCAAGCCCGATTGACGGACCGGTACCAAGAGACCCAGTACTTC. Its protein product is CASSQARLTDRYQETQYF.

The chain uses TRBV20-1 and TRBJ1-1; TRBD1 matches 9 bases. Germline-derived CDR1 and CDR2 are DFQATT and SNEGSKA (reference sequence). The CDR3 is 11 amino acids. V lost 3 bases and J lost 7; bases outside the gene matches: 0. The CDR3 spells CSARDRGEAFF. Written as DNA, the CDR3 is TGCAGTGCTAGGGACAGGGGTGAAGCTTTCTTT.

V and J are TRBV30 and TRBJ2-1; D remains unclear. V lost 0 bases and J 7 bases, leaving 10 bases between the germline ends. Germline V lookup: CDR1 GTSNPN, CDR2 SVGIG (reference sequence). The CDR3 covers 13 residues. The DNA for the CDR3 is TGTGCCTGGAGTGTCCGCCCTCGGAATGAGCAGTTCTTC. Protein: CAWSVRPRNEQFF.

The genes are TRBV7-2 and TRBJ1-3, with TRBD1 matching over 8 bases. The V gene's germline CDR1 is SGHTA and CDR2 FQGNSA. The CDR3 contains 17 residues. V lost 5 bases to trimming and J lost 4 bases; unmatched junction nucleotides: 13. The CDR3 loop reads CASSPPQDRAGGNTIYF. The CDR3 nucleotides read TGTGCCAGCAGCCCCCCTCAGGACAGGGCGGGGGGAAACACCATATATTTT.

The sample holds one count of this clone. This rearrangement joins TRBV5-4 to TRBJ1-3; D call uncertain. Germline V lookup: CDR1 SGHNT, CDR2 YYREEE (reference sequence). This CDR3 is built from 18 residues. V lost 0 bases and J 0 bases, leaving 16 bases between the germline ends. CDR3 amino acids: CASSLGGTMLSSGNTIYF. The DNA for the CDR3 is TGTGCCAGCAGCTTGGGGGGAACCATGCTTTCCTCTGGAAACACCATATATTTT.

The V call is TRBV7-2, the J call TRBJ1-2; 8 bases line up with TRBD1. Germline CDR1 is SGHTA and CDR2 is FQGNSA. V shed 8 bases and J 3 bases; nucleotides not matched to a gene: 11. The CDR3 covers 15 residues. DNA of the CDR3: TGTGCCAGCGGTTACAGGGGGACGGGGGACTATGGCTACACCTTC. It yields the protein CASGYRGTGDYGYTF.

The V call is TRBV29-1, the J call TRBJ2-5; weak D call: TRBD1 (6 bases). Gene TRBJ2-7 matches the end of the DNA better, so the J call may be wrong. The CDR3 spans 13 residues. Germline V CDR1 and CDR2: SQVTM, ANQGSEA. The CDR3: CSVEEVGAYEQYF. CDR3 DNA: TGCAGCGTTGAGGAGGTGGGGGCTTACGAGCAGTACTTC.

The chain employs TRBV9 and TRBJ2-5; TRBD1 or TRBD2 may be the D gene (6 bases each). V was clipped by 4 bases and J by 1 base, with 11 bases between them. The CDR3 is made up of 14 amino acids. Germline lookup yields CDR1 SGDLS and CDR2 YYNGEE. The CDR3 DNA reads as TGTGCCAGCAGCTGGGGGGCCGGCCAAGAGACCCAGTACTTC. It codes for CASSWGAGQETQYF.

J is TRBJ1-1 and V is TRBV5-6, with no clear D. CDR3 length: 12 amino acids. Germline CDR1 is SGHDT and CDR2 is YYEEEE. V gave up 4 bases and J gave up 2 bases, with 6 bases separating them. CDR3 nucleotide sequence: TGTGCCAGCAGCCAAACTAACACTGAAGCTTTCTTT. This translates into CASSQTNTEAFF.

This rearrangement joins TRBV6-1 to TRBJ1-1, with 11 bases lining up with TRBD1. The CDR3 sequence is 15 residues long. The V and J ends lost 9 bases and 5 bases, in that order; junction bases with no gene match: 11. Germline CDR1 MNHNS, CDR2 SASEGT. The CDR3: CASMGDRGKGTEAFF. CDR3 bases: TGTGCCAGTATGGGGGACAGGGGGAAGGGAACTGAAGCTTTCTTT.

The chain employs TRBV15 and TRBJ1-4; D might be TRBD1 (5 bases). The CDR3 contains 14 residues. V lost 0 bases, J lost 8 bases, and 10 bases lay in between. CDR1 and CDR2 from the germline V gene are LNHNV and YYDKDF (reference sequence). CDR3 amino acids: CATSRDRVLEKLFF. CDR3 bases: TGTGCCACCAGCAGAGACAGGGTTCTCGAAAAACTGTTTTTT.

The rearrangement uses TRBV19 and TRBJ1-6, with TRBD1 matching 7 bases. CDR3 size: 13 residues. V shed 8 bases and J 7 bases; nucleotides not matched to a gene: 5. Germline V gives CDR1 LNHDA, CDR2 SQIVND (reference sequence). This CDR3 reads CASAPGQNSPLHF. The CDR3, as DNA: TGTGCCAGTGCGCCGGGACAGAATTCACCCCTCCACTTT.

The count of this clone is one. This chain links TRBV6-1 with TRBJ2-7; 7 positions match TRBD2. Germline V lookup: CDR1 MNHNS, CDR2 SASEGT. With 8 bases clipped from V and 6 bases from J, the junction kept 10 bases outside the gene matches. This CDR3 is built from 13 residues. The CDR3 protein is CASSLSGLGEQYF. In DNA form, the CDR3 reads TGTGCCAGCTCACTTAGCGGGCTGGGCGAGCAGTACTTC.

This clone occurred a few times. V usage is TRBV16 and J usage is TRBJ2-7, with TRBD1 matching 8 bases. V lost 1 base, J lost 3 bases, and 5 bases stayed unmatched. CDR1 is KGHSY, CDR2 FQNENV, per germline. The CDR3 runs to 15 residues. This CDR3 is CASSQFPGQVYEQYF. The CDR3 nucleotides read TGTGCCAGCAGCCAATTCCCGGGACAGGTCTACGAGCAGTACTTC.

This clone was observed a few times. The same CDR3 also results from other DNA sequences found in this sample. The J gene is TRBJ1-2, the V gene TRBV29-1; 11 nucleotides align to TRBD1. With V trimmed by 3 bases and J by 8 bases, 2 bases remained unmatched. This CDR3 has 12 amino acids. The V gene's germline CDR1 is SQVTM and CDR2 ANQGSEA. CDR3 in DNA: TGCAGCGTTGAGGACAGGGGGCTAGGCTACACCTTC. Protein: CSVEDRGLGYTF.

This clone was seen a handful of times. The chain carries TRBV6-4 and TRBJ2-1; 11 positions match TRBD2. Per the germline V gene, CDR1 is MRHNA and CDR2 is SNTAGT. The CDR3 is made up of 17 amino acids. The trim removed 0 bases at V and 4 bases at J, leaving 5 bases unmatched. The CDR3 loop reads CASSDSTSGRKYNEQFF. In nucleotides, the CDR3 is TGTGCCAGCAGTGACTCAACTAGCGGGAGAAAATACAATGAGCAGTTCTTC.

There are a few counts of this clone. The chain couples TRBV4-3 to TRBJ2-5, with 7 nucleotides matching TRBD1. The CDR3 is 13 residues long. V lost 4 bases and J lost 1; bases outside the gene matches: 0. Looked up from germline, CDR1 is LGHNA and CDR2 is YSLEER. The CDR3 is CASSRDSQETQYF. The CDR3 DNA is TGCGCCAGCAGCCGGGACAGCCAAGAGACCCAGTACTTC.

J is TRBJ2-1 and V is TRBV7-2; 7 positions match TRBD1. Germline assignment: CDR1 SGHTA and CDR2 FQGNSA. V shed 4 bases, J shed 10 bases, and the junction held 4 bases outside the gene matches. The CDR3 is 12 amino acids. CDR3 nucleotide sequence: TGTGCCAGCAGCTCAAACAGGGGAGAGCAGTTCTTC. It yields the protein CASSSNRGEQFF.

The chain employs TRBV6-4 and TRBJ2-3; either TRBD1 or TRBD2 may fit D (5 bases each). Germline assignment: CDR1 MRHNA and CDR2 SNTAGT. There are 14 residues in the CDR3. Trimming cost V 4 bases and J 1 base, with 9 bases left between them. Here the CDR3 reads CASSGDPGTDTQYF. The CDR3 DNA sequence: TGTGCCAGCAGTGGGGACCCAGGCACAGATACGCAGTATTTT.

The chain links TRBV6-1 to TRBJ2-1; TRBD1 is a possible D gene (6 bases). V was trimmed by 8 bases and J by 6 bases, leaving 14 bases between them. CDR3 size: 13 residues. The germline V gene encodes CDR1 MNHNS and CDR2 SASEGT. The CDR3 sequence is CASSTGLGNEQFF. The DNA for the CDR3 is TGTGCCAGCTCGACAGGTCTTGGCAATGAGCAGTTCTTC.

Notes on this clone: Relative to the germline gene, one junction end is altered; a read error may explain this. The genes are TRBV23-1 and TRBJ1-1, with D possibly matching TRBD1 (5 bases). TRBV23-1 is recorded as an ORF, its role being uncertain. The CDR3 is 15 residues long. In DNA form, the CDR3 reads TGCGCCAGCGGTCAGCGGGGGATAATGAACACTGAAGCTTTCTTT. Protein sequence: CASGQRGIMNTEAFF.

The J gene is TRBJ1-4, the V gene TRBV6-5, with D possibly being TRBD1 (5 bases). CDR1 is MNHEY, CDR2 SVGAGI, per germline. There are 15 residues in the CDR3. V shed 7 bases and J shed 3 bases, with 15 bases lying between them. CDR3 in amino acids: CASTRIGGANEKLFF. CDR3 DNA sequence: TGTGCCAGCACGCGAATCGGGGGAGCTAATGAAAAACTGTTTTTT.

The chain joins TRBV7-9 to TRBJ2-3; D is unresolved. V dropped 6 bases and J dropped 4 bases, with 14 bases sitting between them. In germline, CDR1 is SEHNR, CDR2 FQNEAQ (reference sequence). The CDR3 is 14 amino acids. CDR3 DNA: TGTGCCAGCAGTCCCCCGGCCCGTGCAGATACGCAGTATTTT. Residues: CASSPPARADTQYF. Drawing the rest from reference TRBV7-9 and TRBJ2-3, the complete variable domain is DTGVSQNPRHKITKRGQNVTFRCDPISEHNRLYWYRQTLGQGPEFLTYFQNEAQLEKSRLLSDRFSAERPKGSFSTLEIQRTEQGDSAMYLCASSPPARADTQYFGPGTRLTVL.